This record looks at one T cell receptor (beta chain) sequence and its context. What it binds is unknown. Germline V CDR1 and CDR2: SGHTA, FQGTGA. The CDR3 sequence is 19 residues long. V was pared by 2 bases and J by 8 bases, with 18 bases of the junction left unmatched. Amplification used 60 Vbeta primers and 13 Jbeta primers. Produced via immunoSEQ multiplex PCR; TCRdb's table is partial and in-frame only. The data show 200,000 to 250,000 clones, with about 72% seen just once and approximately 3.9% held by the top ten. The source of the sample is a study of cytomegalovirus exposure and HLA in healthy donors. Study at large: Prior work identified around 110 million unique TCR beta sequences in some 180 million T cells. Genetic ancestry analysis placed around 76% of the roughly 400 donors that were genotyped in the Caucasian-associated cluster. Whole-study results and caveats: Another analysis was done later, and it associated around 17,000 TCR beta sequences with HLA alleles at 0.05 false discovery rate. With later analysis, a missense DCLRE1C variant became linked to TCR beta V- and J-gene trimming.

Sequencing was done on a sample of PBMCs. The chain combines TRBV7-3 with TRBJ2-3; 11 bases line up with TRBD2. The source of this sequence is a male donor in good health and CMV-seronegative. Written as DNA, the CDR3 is TGTGCCAGCAGCTTACTGGCGAGGACTAGCGGGTTGAGCAGTGGTACGCAGTATTTT. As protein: CASSLLARTSGLSSGTQYF. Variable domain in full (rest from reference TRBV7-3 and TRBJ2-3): GAGVSQTPSNKVTEKGKYVELRCDPISGHTALYWYRQSLGQGPEFLIYFQGTGAADDSGLPNDRFFAVRPEGSVSTLKIQRTERGDSAVYLCASSLLARTSGLSSGTQYFGPGTRLTVL.